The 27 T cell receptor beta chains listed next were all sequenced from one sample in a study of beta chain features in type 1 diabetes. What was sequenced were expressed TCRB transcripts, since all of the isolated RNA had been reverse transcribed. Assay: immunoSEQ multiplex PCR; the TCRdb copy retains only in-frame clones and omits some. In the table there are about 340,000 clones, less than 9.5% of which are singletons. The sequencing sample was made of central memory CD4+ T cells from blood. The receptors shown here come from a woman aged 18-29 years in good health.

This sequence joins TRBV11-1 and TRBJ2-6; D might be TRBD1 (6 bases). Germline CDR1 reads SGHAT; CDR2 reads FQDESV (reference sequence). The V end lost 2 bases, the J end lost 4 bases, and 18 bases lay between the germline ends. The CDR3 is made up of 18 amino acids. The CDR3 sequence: CASSLRRGNQRGANVLTF. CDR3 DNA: TGTGCCAGCAGCTTAAGAAGGGGGAATCAGAGAGGGGCCAACGTCCTGACTTTC.

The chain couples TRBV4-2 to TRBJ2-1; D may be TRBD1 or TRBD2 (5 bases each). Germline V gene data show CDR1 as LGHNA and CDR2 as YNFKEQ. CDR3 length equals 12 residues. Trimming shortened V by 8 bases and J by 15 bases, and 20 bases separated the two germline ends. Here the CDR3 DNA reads TGTGCCAGCTCTACCAGGGACCAACCCCCGTTCTTC. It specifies CASSTRDQPPFF.

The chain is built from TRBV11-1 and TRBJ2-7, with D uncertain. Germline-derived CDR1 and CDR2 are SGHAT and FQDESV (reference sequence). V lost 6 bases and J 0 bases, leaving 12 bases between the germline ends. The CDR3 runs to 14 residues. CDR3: CASSKTSSSYEQYF. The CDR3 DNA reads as TGTGCCAGCAGTAAGACGTCTAGCTCCTACGAGCAGTACTTC. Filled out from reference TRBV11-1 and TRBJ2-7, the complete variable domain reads EAEVAQSPRYKITEKSQAVAFWCDPISGHATLYWYRQILGQGPELLVQFQDESVVDDSQLPKDRFSAERLKGVDSTLKIQPAELGDSAMYLCASSKTSSSYEQYFGPGTRLTVT.

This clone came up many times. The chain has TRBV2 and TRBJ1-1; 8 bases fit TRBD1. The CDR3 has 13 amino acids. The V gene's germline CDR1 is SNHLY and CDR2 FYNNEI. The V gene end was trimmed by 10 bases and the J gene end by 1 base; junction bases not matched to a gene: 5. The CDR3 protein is CATHGTGNTEAFF. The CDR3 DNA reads TGTGCCACCCACGGGACAGGGAACACTGAAGCTTTCTTT.

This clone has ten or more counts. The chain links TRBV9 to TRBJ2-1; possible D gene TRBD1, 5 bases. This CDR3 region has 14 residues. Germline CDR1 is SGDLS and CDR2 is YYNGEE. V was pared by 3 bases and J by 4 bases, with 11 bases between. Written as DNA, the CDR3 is TGTGCCAGCAGCGGCCAGGGTCATTACAATGAGCAGTTCTTC. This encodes CASSGQGHYNEQFF.

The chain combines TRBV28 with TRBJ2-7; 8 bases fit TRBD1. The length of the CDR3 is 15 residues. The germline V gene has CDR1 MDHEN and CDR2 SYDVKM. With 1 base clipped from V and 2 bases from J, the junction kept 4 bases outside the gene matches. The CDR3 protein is CASSLLGQDAYEQYF. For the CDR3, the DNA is TGTGCCAGCAGTTTATTGGGACAGGACGCCTACGAGCAGTACTTC.

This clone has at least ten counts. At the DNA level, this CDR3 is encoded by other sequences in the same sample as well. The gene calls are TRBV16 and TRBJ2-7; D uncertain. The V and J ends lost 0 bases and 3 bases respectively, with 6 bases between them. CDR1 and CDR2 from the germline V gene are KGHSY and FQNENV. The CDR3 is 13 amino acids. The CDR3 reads CASSQSGSYEQYF. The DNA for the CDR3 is TGTGCCAGCAGCCAATCTGGCAGCTACGAGCAGTACTTC. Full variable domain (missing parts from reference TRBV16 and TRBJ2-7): GEEVAQTPKHLVRGEGQKAKLYCAPIKGHSYVFWYQQVLKNEFKFLISFQNENVFDETGMPKERFSAKCLPNSPCSLEIQATKLEDSAVYFCASSQSGSYEQYFGPGTRLTVT.

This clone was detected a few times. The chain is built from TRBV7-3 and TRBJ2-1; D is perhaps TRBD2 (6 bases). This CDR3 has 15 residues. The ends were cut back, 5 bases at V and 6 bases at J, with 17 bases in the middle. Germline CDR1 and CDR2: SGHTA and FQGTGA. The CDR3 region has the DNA TGTGCCAGCAGCCTCAACGGGAGAGGGGTCAATGAGCAGTTCTTC. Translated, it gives CASSLNGRGVNEQFF.

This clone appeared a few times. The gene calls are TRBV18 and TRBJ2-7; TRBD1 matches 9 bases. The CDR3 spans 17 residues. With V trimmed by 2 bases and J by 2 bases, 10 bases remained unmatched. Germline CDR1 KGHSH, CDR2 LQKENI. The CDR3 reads CASSPDPRDRDTYEQYF. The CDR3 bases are TGTGCCAGCTCACCAGATCCTAGGGACAGGGATACCTACGAGCAGTACTTC.

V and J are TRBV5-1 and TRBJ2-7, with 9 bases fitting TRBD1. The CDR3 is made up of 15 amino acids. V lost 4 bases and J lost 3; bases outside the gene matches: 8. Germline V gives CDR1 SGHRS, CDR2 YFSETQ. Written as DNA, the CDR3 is TGCGCCAGCAGCCCACTCACGGGACAGGGCTACGAGCAGTACTTC. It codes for CASSPLTGQGYEQYF.

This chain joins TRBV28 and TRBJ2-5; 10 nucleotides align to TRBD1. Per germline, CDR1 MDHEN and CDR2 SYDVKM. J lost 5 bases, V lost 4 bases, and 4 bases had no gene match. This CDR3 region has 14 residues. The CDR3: CASSSTGGWETQYF. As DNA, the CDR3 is TGTGCCAGCAGTTCGACAGGGGGCTGGGAGACCCAGTACTTC.

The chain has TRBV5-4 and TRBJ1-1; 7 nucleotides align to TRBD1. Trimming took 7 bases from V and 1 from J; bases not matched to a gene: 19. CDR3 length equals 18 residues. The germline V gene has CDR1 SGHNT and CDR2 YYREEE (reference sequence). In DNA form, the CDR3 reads TGTGCCAGCCGGTTGTACAGGGGACCTGGGACGAAGAACACTGAAGCTTTCTTT. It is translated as CASRLYRGPGTKNTEAFF. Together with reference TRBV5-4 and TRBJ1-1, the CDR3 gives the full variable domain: ETGVTQSPTHLIKTRGQQVTLRCSSQSGHNTVSWYQQALGQGPQFIFQYYREEENGRGNFPPRFSGLQFPNYSSELNVNALELDDSALYLCASRLYRGPGTKNTEAFFGQGTRLTVV.

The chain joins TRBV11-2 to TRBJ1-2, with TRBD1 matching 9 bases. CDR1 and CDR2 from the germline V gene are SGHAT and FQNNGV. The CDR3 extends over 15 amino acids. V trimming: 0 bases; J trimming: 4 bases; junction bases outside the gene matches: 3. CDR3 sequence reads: CASSLDPGQGYGYTF. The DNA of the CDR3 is TGTGCCAGCAGCTTAGACCCGGGACAGGGCTATGGCTACACCTTC.

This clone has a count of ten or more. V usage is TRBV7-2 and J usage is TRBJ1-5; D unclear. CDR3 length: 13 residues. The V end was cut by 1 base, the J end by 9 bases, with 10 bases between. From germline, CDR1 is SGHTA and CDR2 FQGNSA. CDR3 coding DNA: TGTGCCAGCAGCTTAGAGGATAGACGGCCCCAGCATTTT. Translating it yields CASSLEDRRPQHF.

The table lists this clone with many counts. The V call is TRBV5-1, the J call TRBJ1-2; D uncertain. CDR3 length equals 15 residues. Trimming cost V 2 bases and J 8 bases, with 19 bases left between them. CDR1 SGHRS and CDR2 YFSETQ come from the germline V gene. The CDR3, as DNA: TGCGCCAGCAGCTTCCCGGGCCACGAGTTTCGCGGCTACACCTTC. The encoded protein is CASSFPGHEFRGYTF.

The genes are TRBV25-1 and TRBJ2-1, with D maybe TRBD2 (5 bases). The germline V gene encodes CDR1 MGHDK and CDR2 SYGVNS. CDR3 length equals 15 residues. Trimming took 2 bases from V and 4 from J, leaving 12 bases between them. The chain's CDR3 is CASSEAGKPYNEQFF. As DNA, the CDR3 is TGTGCCAGCAGTGAAGCGGGTAAGCCGTACAATGAGCAGTTCTTC.

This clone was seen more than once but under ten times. The CDR3 DNA reads as TGTGCCAGCAGGGACGCAGAGTACGAGCAGTACTTC. Its protein is CASRDAEYEQYF. The V and J genes are TRBV6-1 and TRBJ2-7, with D uncertain. The CDR3 loop spans 12 amino acids. With 6 bases removed from V and 4 bases from J, the gap between germline ends came to 10 bases. Germline V CDR1 and CDR2: MNHNS, SASEGT.

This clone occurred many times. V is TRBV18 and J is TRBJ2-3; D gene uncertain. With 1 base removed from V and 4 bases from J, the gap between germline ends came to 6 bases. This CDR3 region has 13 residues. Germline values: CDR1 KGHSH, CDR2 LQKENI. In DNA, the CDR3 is TGTGCCAGCTCACCACAGGGCTCAGATACGCAGTATTTT. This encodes CASSPQGSDTQYF.

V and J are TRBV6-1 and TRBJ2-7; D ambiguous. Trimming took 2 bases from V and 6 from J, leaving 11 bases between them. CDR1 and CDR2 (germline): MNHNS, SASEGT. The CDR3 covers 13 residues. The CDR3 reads CASSEIVRAEQYF. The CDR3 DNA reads TGTGCCAGCAGTGAAATAGTCCGGGCCGAGCAGTACTTC.

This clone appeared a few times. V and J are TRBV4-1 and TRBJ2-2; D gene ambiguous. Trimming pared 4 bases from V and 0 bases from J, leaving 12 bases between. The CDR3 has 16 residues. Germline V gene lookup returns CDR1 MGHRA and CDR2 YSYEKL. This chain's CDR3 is CASSLAAASNTGELFF. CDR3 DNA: TGCGCCAGCAGCCTAGCCGCAGCGTCGAACACCGGGGAGCTGTTTTTT.

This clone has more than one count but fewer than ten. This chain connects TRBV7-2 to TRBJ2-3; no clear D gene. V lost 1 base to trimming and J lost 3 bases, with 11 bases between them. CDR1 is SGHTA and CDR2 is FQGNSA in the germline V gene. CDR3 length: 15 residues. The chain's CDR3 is CASSLVYLSTDTQYF. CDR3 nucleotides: TGTGCCAGCAGCTTAGTCTACCTGTCTACAGATACGCAGTATTTT.

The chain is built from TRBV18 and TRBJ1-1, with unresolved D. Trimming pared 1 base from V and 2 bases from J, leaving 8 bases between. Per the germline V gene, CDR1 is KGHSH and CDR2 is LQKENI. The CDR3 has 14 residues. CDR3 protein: CASSPQTQNTEAFF. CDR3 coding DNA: TGTGCCAGCTCACCACAGACCCAAAACACTGAAGCTTTCTTT.

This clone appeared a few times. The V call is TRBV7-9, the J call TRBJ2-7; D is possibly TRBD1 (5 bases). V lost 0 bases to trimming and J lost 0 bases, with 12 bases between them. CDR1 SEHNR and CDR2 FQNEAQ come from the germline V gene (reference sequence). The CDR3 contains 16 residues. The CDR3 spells CASSLADRKNSYEQYF. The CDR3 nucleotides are TGTGCCAGCAGCTTAGCTGACAGAAAGAACTCCTACGAGCAGTACTTC.

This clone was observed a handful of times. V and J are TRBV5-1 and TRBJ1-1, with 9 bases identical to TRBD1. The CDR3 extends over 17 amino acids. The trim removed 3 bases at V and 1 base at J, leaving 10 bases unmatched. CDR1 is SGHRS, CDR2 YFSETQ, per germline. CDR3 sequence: CASSWALQGAANTEAFF. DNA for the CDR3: TGCGCCAGCAGCTGGGCCTTACAGGGGGCTGCGAACACTGAAGCTTTCTTT. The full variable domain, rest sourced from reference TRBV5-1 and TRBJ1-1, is KAGVTQTPRYLIKTRGQQVTLSCSPISGHRSVSWYQQTPGQGLQFLFEYFSETQRNKGNFPGRFSGRQFSNSRSEMNVSTLELGDSALYLCASSWALQGAANTEAFFGQGTRLTVV.

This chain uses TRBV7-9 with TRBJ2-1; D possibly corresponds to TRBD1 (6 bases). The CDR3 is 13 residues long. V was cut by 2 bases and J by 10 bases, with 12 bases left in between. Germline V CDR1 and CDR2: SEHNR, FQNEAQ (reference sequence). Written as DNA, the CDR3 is TGTGCCAGCAGCTTACAAGGGGGAGTGGAGCAGTTCTTC. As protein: CASSLQGGVEQFF.

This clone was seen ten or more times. CDR3 region: CAISVSSGYEQYF. In DNA form, the CDR3 reads TGTGCCATCAGTGTGTCTAGCGGGTACGAGCAGTACTTC. The V and J genes are TRBV10-3 and TRBJ2-7, with 8 bases fitting TRBD2. The germline V gene encodes CDR1 ENHRY and CDR2 SYGVKD. Germline trimming cut 4 bases from V and 4 bases from J; bases unmatched to any gene: 3. This CDR3 is 13 amino acids long.

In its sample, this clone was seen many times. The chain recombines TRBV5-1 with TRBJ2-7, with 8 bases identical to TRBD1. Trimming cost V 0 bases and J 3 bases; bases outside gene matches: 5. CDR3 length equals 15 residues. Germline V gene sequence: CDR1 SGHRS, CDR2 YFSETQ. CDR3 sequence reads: CASSLGQGSFYEQYF. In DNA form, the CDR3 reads TGCGCCAGCAGCTTGGGACAGGGGTCCTTCTACGAGCAGTACTTC.